A selection of T cell receptor beta chains follows, all from one sample in a study of T cell responses to AZD1222 COVID-19 vaccine. Here immunoSEQ multiplex PCR was the method, and the copy in TCRdb shows in-frame clones only, minus some. The data hold about 170,000 clones, with around nine tenths observed a single time. Sequences were derived from peripheral blood, sampled 28 days after the second AZD1222 dose. The receptors shown here come from an adult who received the AZD1222 COVID-19 vaccine. The CDR3 runs from the conserved cysteine through the conserved F or W. A D gene is named only where the DNA matches it firmly. Expanded clones are given a class, and other clones once, few, many or no size at all.

D,V,J,size,DNA,CDR3
TRBD1,TRBV2,TRBJ1-2,-,TGTGCCAGCAGTGTCTACAGGGGGCCGGACGGCTACACCTTC,CASSVYRGPDGYTF
TRBD1,TRBV6-1,TRBJ2-7,-,TGTGCCAGCAGTGAAACGGGACAGGGATTCTTCTACGAGCAGTACTTC,CASSETGQGFFYEQYF
-,TRBV7-2,TRBJ2-7,-,TGTGCCAGCAGCTTAAGTTTGTGGGTTCAGTCCTACGAGCAGTACTTC,CASSLSLWVQSYEQYF
-,TRBV4-1,TRBJ2-7,-,TGCGCCAGCAGCCAACCAAGGACAAATCCCTACGAGCAGTACTTC,CASSQPRTNPYEQYF
-,TRBV18,TRBJ2-3,-,TGTGCCAGCTCACCTGGGCCGCACCCAGATACGCAGTATTTT,CASSPGPHPDTQYF
TRBD1,TRBV7-9,TRBJ1-1,-,TGTGCCAGCAGCTCGAGGGGGCAGGGGGATGCTTTCTTT,CASSSRGQGDAFF
-,TRBV11-2,TRBJ2-7,-,TGTGCCAGCAGCTTAGATCGTAATTTGCGTGCGTCGGGGACCGAGCAGTACTTC,CASSLDRNLRASGTEQYF
-,TRBV5-1,TRBJ2-3,-,TGCGCCAGCAGCTTGGCCGATTACACAGATACGCAGTATTTT,CASSLADYTDTQYF
TRBD1,TRBV18,TRBJ1-2,-,TGTGCCAGCTCACCCACGACAGGGTGGTATGGCTACACCTTC,CASSPTTGWYGYTF
TRBD1,TRBV6-5,TRBJ1-2,few,TGTGCCAGCAGTTATACAGGGGGGTCTTATGGCTACACCTTC,CASSYTGGSYGYTF
-,TRBV11-3,TRBJ2-2,-,TGTGCCAGCAGCCCAACGGGGGGCGGGAACACCGGGGAGCTGTTTTTT,CASSPTGGGNTGELFF
-,TRBV5-1,TRBJ1-2,few,TGCGCCAGCAGCTTTTTTGGGGGAACTAACTATGGCTACACCTTC,CASSFFGGTNYGYTF
-,TRBV7-2,TRBJ2-1,-,TGTGCCAGCAGCTTTGCCCCGTTGAATGAGCAGTTCTTC,CASSFAPLNEQFF
-,TRBV7-2,TRBJ1-5,-,TGTGCCAGCAGCTTATTGGGGTCGCGGGTCGGTCAGCCCCAGCATTTT,CASSLLGSRVGQPQHF
TRBD1,TRBV19,TRBJ2-2,-,TGTGCCAGTAGTATCCGGCAGGGGGCCGGGGAGCTGTTTTTT,CASSIRQGAGELFF
-,TRBV12-3/TRBV12-4,TRBJ2-1,-,TGTGCCAGCAGTTTATCGGTTGCCAATGAGCAGTTCTTC,CASSLSVANEQFF
-,TRBV3-1/TRBV3-2,TRBJ1-1,-,TGTGCCAGCAGCCAAGATGGGTTGGGCACTGAAGCTTTCTTT,CASSQDGLGTEAFF
-,TRBV7-2,TRBJ1-2,-,TGTGCCAGCAGCTTAGGAGGCCCGGACTATGGCTACACCTTC,CASSLGGPDYGYTF
-,TRBV9,TRBJ1-1,-,TGTGCCAGCACAAGGGTGAACACTGAAGCTTTCTTT,CASTRVNTEAFF
-,TRBV6-1,TRBJ1-5,-,TGTGCCAGCAGTGAAGGGGGAAGGCAGCCCCAGCATTTT,CASSEGGRQPQHF
TRBD1,TRBV25-1,TRBJ2-7,-,TGTGCCAGCAGTGAGACAGGGACCTACGAGCAGTACTTC,CASSETGTYEQYF
TRBD1,TRBV5-1,TRBJ2-7,-,TGCGCCAGCAGCTTTGGGACAGGGTCTTACGAGCAGTACTTC,CASSFGTGSYEQYF
-,TRBV4-2,TRBJ1-1,-,TGTGCCAGCAGGCGACAGTCTGGGGAAGGGTATGAAGCTTTCTTT,CASRRQSGEGYEAFF
-,TRBV2,TRBJ1-1,-,TGTGCCAGCAGTGGGTTCCGACAGGCTAGTCCTGAAGCTTTCTTT,CASSGFRQASPEAFF
-,TRBV6-5,TRBJ2-3,-,TGTGCCAGCAGTTATGGCAGGGGCACAGATACGCAGTATTTT,CASSYGRGTDTQYF
TRBD2,TRBV5-1,TRBJ2-5,once,TGCGCCAGCACTATGGGGTCGGGGGGTCTAGAGACCCAGTACTTC,CASTMGSGGLETQYF
-,TRBV2,TRBJ2-2,-,TGTGCCAGCAGTACGACGGAAAACACCGGGGAGCTGTTTTTT,CASSTTENTGELFF
TRBD2,TRBV11-2,TRBJ2-1,once,TGTGCCAGCAGCCCTGGCGGACTAGCGGGGGAGTCTGAGCAGTTCTTC,CASSPGGLAGESEQFF
-,TRBV13,TRBJ2-2,-,TGTGCCAGCAGCTTACAAGCTGGGAACACCGGGGAGCTGTTTTTT,CASSLQAGNTGELFF
TRBD1,TRBV25-1,TRBJ1-4,-,TGTGCCAGCAGTTATGGGACAGGGAGAACTAATGAAAAACTGTTTTTT,CASSYGTGRTNEKLFF
-,TRBV5-4,TRBJ2-5,-,TGTGCCAGCAGCTTGGTGTTGGGTGAGACCCAGTACTTC,CASSLVLGETQYF
TRBD2,TRBV7-2,TRBJ2-5,-,TGTGCCAGCAGCCCCGGGGGGGGGATAGGGAAAGAGACCCAGTACTTC,CASSPGGGIGKETQYF
-,TRBV6-5,TRBJ1-1,-,TGTGCCAGCAGTAAAATCAGGGGTGGGACTGAAGCTTTCTTT,CASSKIRGGTEAFF
TRBD1,TRBV2,TRBJ2-1,-,TGTGCCAGTCAAACGGGGACAGGGTATAATGAGCAGTTCTTC,CASQTGTGYNEQFF
-,TRBV5-1,TRBJ2-5,-,TGCGCCAGCAGCTCGGGCACGCCGAAAGAGACCCAGTACTTC,CASSSGTPKETQYF
-,TRBV9,TRBJ2-2,-,TGTGCCAGCAGCGTAGCTACGGGAACCGGGGAGCTGTTTTTT,CASSVATGTGELFF
TRBD1,TRBV7-2,TRBJ1-1,-,TGTGCCAGCAGCACAGACAGGGTCTCTGAAGCTTTCTTT,CASSTDRVSEAFF
TRBD1,TRBV5-8,TRBJ2-1,-,TGTGCCAGCAGCAGAACCGGGACAGGGGGCAATGAGCAGTTCTTC,CASSRTGTGGNEQFF
-,TRBV19,TRBJ1-1,-,TGTGCCAGTAGTGCGACGGGTGTTGGGACCGGGGCCGAAGCTTTCTTT,CASSATGVGTGAEAFF
-,TRBV10-1,TRBJ1-4,-,TGCGCCAGCAGTGACAGAGTCAATGAAAAACTGTTTTTT,CASSDRVNEKLFF
-,TRBV15,TRBJ2-7,-,TGTGCCACCAGCAGAGTAGGCAGCTACGAGCAGTACTTC,CATSRVGSYEQYF
-,TRBV4-3,TRBJ1-6,-,TGCGCCAGCAGCCGTTCGGGGAGCTCCTATAATTCACCCCTCCACTTT,CASSRSGSSYNSPLHF
-,TRBV6-4,TRBJ2-6,-,TGTGCCAGCAGTGACGGAGAGGGGGCCAACGTCCTGACTTTC,CASSDGEGANVLTF
-,TRBV6-5,TRBJ1-1,-,TGTGCCAGCAGTTACAGGGGCGAAGCTTTCTTT,CASSYRGEAFF
-,TRBV6-2/TRBV6-3,TRBJ2-6,-,TGTGCCAGCAGCCCGGTTCATTCTGGGGCCAACGTCCTGACTTTC,CASSPVHSGANVLTF
TRBD1,TRBV10-3,TRBJ1-1,-,TGTGCCACCACCGGGACAGGGGGCACTGAAGCTTTCTTT,CATTGTGGTEAFF
-,TRBV9,TRBJ2-2,-,TGTGCCAGCATGGAGGGGTACACCGGGGAGCTGTTTTTT,CASMEGYTGELFF
-,TRBV6-1,TRBJ1-5,-,TGTGCCAGCAGTGAAGCGCAGGCAGGGTATCGCAATCAGCCCCAGCATTTT,CASSEAQAGYRNQPQHF